The source of this T cell receptor beta chain is a study of cytomegalovirus exposure and HLA in healthy donors. Study overall: About 85 million unique TCR sequences came from HLA-typed donors in an early release. Points from the study as a whole: In a later analysis, HLA-associated beta chains showed higher expansion and lower generation probabilities than comparable chains. Reported findings show TCR beta sequences accurately forecast HLA-A and HLA-B alleles in most subjects.

Amplification used 60 Vbeta primers and 13 Jbeta primers. Libraries were prepared by immunoSEQ multiplex PCR; TCRdb keeps only in-frame clonotypes and omits some of them. The table records 170,000 or so clones, roughly 81% of them present only once. Points on this clone: No antigen is known for it.

The TCR comes from a girl aged 5-17 years in good health and CMV-seropositive. The sample taken for sequencing was PBMCs.

The CDR3 nucleotides read TGTGCCAGCAGGGCAACGTGGGTCGGGGACTATGGCTACACCTTC. Encoded protein: CASRATWVGDYGYTF. The chain joins TRBV2 to TRBJ1-2, with D unresolved. Trimming shortened V by 6 bases and J by 3 bases, and 17 bases separated the two germline ends. Per germline, CDR1 SNHLY and CDR2 FYNNEI. The CDR3 sequence is 15 residues long. Full variable domain (missing parts from reference TRBV2 and TRBJ1-2): EPEVTQTPSHQVTQMGQEVILRCVPISNHLYFYWYRQILGQKVEFLVSFYNNEISEKSEIFDDQFSVERPDGSNFTLKIRSTKLEDSAMYFCASRATWVGDYGYTFGSGTRLTVV.